One and the same sample provided the 31 T cell receptor beta chains below, sequenced in a study of T cells in narcolepsy listed by TCRdb under 2018. Libraries were constructed by the immunoSEQ multiplex PCR assay. This is the immuneACCESS table as TCRdb keeps it, with only in-frame sequences that have V and J called. A part of the clones is gone; compared with another copy, unresolved V genes explain less than half, and the rest is unexplained. The sample profile shows under 11,000 clones; 70% of them were found once. The biggest ten clones account for roughly 22% of the sample. Sequencing input: CD45RA- memory CD8+ T cells from PBMCs. The sample's cell subset or site label is to be understood as: memory T cells sorted ex vivo from peripheral blood. Receptors were obtained from a human donor with narcolepsy.

This sequence joins TRBV28 and TRBJ1-6; 7 nucleotides align to TRBD1. This CDR3 is built from 15 residues. CDR1 is MDHEN, CDR2 SYDVKM, per germline. V trimming: 6 bases; J trimming: 7 bases; junction bases outside the gene matches: 9. CDR3 sequence (DNA): TGTGCCAGCAGGCCCGACAGGGAGTTCAATTCACCCCTCCACTTT. Translation: CASRPDREFNSPLHF.

The rearrangement joins TRBV13 to TRBJ2-1; 11 bases agree with TRBD2. The CDR3 has 15 amino acids. V trimming: 2 bases; J trimming: 7 bases; junction bases outside the gene matches: 4. Per germline, CDR1 PRHDT and CDR2 FYEKMQ (reference sequence). The chain's CDR3 is CASSLRLAGNNEQFF. CDR3 in DNA: TGTGCCAGCAGCTTACGACTAGCGGGGAATAATGAGCAGTTCTTC.

The chain employs TRBV29-1 and TRBJ2-7, with TRBD1 as a possible D gene (7 bases). Trimming cost V 5 bases and J 3 bases, with 14 bases left between them. The CDR3 is made up of 13 amino acids. Germline CDR1 SQVTM, CDR2 ANQGSEA. CDR3 nucleotides: TGCAGCGTTTCGACAGGGACTCACTACGAGCAGTACTTC. It translates to CSVSTGTHYEQYF.

The chain links TRBV4-1 to TRBJ2-2; D gene ambiguous. Germline assignment: CDR1 MGHRA and CDR2 YSYEKL. V was cut by 0 bases and J by 2 bases, with 7 bases left in between. The CDR3 totals 15 residues. CDR3 sequence: CASSQEPVNTGELFF. The CDR3 bases are TGCGCCAGCAGCCAAGAACCGGTTAACACCGGGGAGCTGTTTTTT.

The chain's CDR3 is CASSLWLQRADTQYF. The CDR3 bases are TGTGCCAGCAGCTTGTGGCTACAGAGAGCAGATACGCAGTATTTT. The rearrangement uses TRBV5-5 and TRBJ2-3; no firm D call. The CDR3 sequence is 15 residues long. With 1 base removed from V and 4 bases from J, the gap between germline ends came to 13 bases. Germline loops: CDR1 SGHKS, CDR2 YYEKEE (reference sequence).

This clone was observed a handful of times. The rearrangement uses TRBV6-6 and TRBJ2-3; D tentatively reads TRBD1 or TRBD2 (5 bases each). V dropped 2 bases and J dropped 0 bases, with 12 bases sitting between them. Germline CDR1 reads MNHNY; CDR2 reads SVGAGI (reference sequence). This CDR3 is 16 amino acids long. The CDR3 loop reads CASSYGRDLSTDTQYF. CDR3 in DNA: TGTGCCAGCAGTTACGGCCGGGACCTAAGCACAGATACGCAGTATTTT.

By share, this clone ranks as medium-sized (0.01 to 0.1%). The chain is built from TRBV28 and TRBJ2-7; D gene ambiguous. The CDR3 runs to 13 residues. Germline lookup yields CDR1 MDHEN and CDR2 SYDVKM. Trimming left V 6 bases short and J 0 bases short, with 9 bases between. Written as DNA, the CDR3 is TGTGCCAGCAGAGAAGGACGCTCCTACGAGCAGTACTTC. Translation gives CASREGRSYEQYF.

This clone was detected only a few times. V gene TRBV6-1 combines with J gene TRBJ2-1; 8 bases match TRBD2. The CDR3 contains 15 residues. Germline CDR1 reads MNHNS; CDR2 reads SASEGT. V lost 3 bases to trimming and J lost 1 base; unmatched junction nucleotides: 2. For the CDR3, the DNA is TGTGCCAGCAGTGAGGCGGGAGGATCCTACAATGAGCAGTTCTTC. This sequence encodes CASSEAGGSYNEQFF.

The chain uses TRBV27 and TRBJ2-3; 8 bases line up with TRBD1. CDR3 length: 14 amino acids. The germline gives CDR1 MNHEY, CDR2 SMNVEV (reference sequence). V trimming: 9 bases; J trimming: 1 base; junction bases outside the gene matches: 6. CDR3 DNA sequence: TGTGCCAGTGCTGTGGACAGGGGCACAGATACGCAGTATTTT. It yields the protein CASAVDRGTDTQYF.

V usage is TRBV29-1 and J usage is TRBJ2-1; 10 bases line up with TRBD2. Losses at the gene ends were 3 bases for V and 8 bases for J; bases not matched to a gene: 13. Germline loops: CDR1 SQVTM, CDR2 ANQGSEA. The CDR3 runs to 16 residues. The CDR3: CSVDGISGRRYDEQFF. The CDR3 DNA is TGCAGCGTTGACGGCATTAGCGGGAGGCGGTACGATGAGCAGTTCTTC.

This clone was observed a handful of times. The V gene is TRBV5-1, the J gene TRBJ2-7, with 15 bases identical to TRBD2. Germline CDR1 reads SGHRS; CDR2 reads YFSETQ. The V and J ends lost 3 bases and 2 bases, in that order; junction bases with no gene match: 9. The CDR3 loop spans 18 amino acids. The DNA of the CDR3 is TGCGCCAGCAGCTGTGGACTAGCGGGAGGGCCGGTCCCCTACGAGCAGTACTTC. It translates to CASSCGLAGGPVPYEQYF.

As for this clone: Its ends do not fully match the called genes, so a read error is possible. The chain is built from TRBV6-5 and TRBJ1-2; no definite D call. The CDR3 loop spans 14 amino acids. Germline V gene sequence: CDR1 MNHEY, CDR2 SVGAGI. CDR3: CAISESWEVYGYTF. CDR3 DNA: TGTGCCATCAGTGAGTCGTGGGAGGTCTATGGCTACACCTTC.

This chain links TRBV4-3 with TRBJ2-5; 7 bases are shared with TRBD1. The DNA matches TRBJ2-7 better at its end, which makes the J call doubtful. Germline V lookup: CDR1 LGHNA, CDR2 YSLEER. CDR3 length: 15 residues. The CDR3, as DNA: TGCGCCAGCAGCCAATTCGTCGGGGACAGCTACGAGCAGTACTTC. Residues: CASSQFVGDSYEQYF.

This chain joins TRBV30 and TRBJ2-7, with 7 positions matching TRBD1. Germline CDR1 and CDR2: GTSNPN and SVGIG (reference sequence). The CDR3 loop spans 14 amino acids. The trim removed 5 bases at V and 2 bases at J, leaving 9 bases unmatched. The CDR3 DNA reads as TGTGCCTGGGGACCCGGGACAGTCGCCTACGAGCAGTACTTC. Amino acids: CAWGPGTVAYEQYF. The full variable domain, rest sourced from reference TRBV30 and TRBJ2-7, is SQTIHQWPATLVQPVGSPLSLECTVEGTSNPNLYWYRQAAGRGLQLLFYSVGIGQISSEVPQNLSASRPQDRQFILSSKKLLLSDSGFYLCAWGPGTVAYEQYFGPGTRLTVT.

This clone was detected a few times. DNA for the CDR3: TGTGCCAGCAGCTTCCAGGGGCGCGGGGACATTCAGTACTTC. Translated: CASSFQGRGDIQYF. The V gene is TRBV11-2, the J gene TRBJ2-4; D tentatively reads TRBD1 or TRBD2 (6 bases each). With 3 bases removed from V and 8 bases from J, the gap between germline ends came to 14 bases. The CDR3 spans 14 residues. Germline CDR1 and CDR2: SGHAT and FQNNGV.

The chain uses TRBV7-6 and TRBJ2-6, with 7 bases fitting TRBD1. The CDR3 length is 18 residues. V dropped 0 bases and J dropped 4; count of bases not matched to a gene: 9. CDR1 and CDR2 (germline): SGHVS, FNYEAQ. The CDR3 sequence is CASSLAGQAISGANVLTF. As DNA, the CDR3 is TGTGCCAGCAGCTTAGCTGGACAGGCGATCTCAGGGGCCAACGTCCTGACTTTC.

Points on this clone: The same CDR3 also results from other DNA sequences found in this sample. The chain is built from TRBV4-3 and TRBJ2-7, with 7 bases lining up with TRBD2. V shed 4 bases and J 0 bases; nucleotides not matched to a gene: 3. Germline CDR1 is LGHNA and CDR2 is YSLEER. The CDR3 consists of 14 residues. CDR3: CASSPWTSSYEQYF. The DNA of the CDR3 is TGCGCCAGCAGCCCGTGGACTAGCTCCTACGAGCAGTACTTC.

The V and J genes are TRBV7-9 and TRBJ1-2; 7 bases map to TRBD1. The junction had 16 bases not matched to a gene; V was cut back by 5 bases and J by 7 bases. The CDR3 sequence is 16 residues long. Germline V gene sequence: CDR1 SEHNR, CDR2 FQNEAQ (reference sequence). CDR3 coding DNA: TGTGCCAGCAGCCGCCCCATTACAGGGGATAGGGCTGGCTACACCTTC. This gives the protein CASSRPITGDRAGYTF.

This clone was seen only a few times. The chain combines TRBV5-6 with TRBJ1-1; D uncertain. V gave up 2 bases and J gave up 0 bases, with 5 bases separating them. The CDR3 totals 13 residues. Germline V CDR1 and CDR2: SGHDT, YYEEEE. CDR3 residues: CASSLSLNTEAFF. CDR3 DNA sequence: TGTGCCAGCAGCTTATCGTTGAACACTGAAGCTTTCTTT.

This clone was found a few times. The V call is TRBV6-4, the J call TRBJ2-3; the D gene is possibly TRBD1 (5 bases). There are 15 residues in the CDR3. Trimming stripped 2 bases from V and 2 bases from J, with 11 bases between. Looked up from germline, CDR1 is MRHNA and CDR2 is SNTAGT. CDR3 sequence reads: CASSDTQGHTDTQYF. CDR3 sequence (DNA): TGTGCCAGCAGTGACACCCAGGGTCACACAGATACGCAGTATTTT.

This clone appeared a few times. V usage is TRBV29-1 and J usage is TRBJ1-2; 8 nucleotides align to TRBD1. This CDR3 comprises 14 residues. The trim removed 3 bases at V and 3 bases at J, leaving 6 bases unmatched. The germline CDR1 and CDR2 sequences are SQVTM and ANQGSEA. The chain's CDR3 is CSVEGSTGDYGYTF. The CDR3 DNA reads as TGCAGCGTTGAGGGTTCGACAGGGGACTATGGCTACACCTTC.

This rearrangement joins TRBV30 to TRBJ1-6; TRBD1 matches 7 bases. The CDR3 has 14 residues. The V and J ends lost 1 base and 14 bases, in that order; junction bases with no gene match: 11. Germline V lookup: CDR1 GTSNPN, CDR2 SVGIG (reference sequence). The CDR3 region has the DNA TGTGCCTGGAGTGAGGGGGCCTTTCCTTTGACCCTCCACTTT. Translating it yields CAWSEGAFPLTLHF.

This chain joins TRBV25-1 and TRBJ1-1, with TRBD1 as a possible D gene (5 bases). V was shortened by 4 bases and J by 4 bases, with 16 bases between the two germline ends. The CDR3 has 15 residues. Germline values: CDR1 MGHDK, CDR2 SYGVNS. The CDR3, as DNA: TGTGCCAGCAGTGCCTCCGTTGGAGGGGCCACTGAAGCTTTCTTT. It codes for CASSASVGGATEAFF.

V gene TRBV6-6 combines with J gene TRBJ1-1; D call uncertain. The germline V gene has CDR1 MNHNY and CDR2 SVGAGI (reference sequence). V lost 7 bases and J lost 8, with 20 bases in between. The CDR3 has 14 amino acids. Here the CDR3 reads CASTLSETPQEAFF. CDR3 coding DNA: TGTGCCAGCACCCTAAGCGAAACCCCTCAGGAAGCTTTCTTT.

Turning to this clone: This could be a read error, since a much larger clone is one nucleotide away. The chain combines TRBV7-6 with TRBJ2-7, with D uncertain. Germline V lookup: CDR1 SGHVS, CDR2 FNYEAQ. The CDR3 consists of 13 residues. CDR3 protein: CAGSFAGAYEQYF. CDR3 in DNA: TGTGCCGGCAGCTTCGCAGGAGCCTACGAGCAGTACTTC. The full variable domain, with the rest looked up from reference TRBV7-6 and TRBJ2-7, is GAGVSQSPRYKVTKRGQDVALRCDPISGHVSLYWYRQALGQGPEFLTYFNYEAQQDKSGLPNDRFSAERPEGSISTLTIQRTEQRDSAMYRCAGSFAGAYEQYFGPGTRLTVT.

The chain carries TRBV13 and TRBJ2-3; D is perhaps TRBD2 (7 bases). Germline V lookup: CDR1 PRHDT, CDR2 FYEKMQ (reference sequence). V lost 3 bases, J lost 2 bases, and 15 bases lay in between. CDR3 length: 16 amino acids. This CDR3 is CASSFSRGGLTDTQYF. CDR3 DNA: TGTGCCAGCAGCTTCTCGAGGGGGGGCCTCACAGATACGCAGTATTTT.

The V call is TRBV7-3, the J call TRBJ2-2; 12 positions match TRBD2. V trimming: 2 bases; J trimming: 6 bases; junction bases outside the gene matches: 16. CDR1 SGHTA and CDR2 FQGTGA come from the germline V gene. The CDR3 totals 20 residues. The DNA of the CDR3 is TGTGCCAGCAGCTTATCGCCCCTCCTAGCGGGAGGGCCAGGGTCCGGGGAGCTGTTTTTT. This codes for CASSLSPLLAGGPGSGELFF.

The DNA of the CDR3 is TGCGCCAGCAGCCAAGATACACAGAACACTGAAGCTTTCTTT. This translates into CASSQDTQNTEAFF. The chain links TRBV4-3 to TRBJ1-1; D unclear. CDR3 length equals 14 residues. V was trimmed by 0 bases and J by 1 base, leaving 6 bases between them. Germline V gene lookup returns CDR1 LGHNA and CDR2 YSLEER.

The J gene is TRBJ2-1, the V gene TRBV6-4; 7 bases are shared with TRBD2. V lost 0 bases, J lost 9 bases, and 5 bases stayed unmatched. Germline assignment: CDR1 MRHNA and CDR2 SNTAGT. There are 14 residues in the CDR3. CDR3: CASSDSGGPSEQFF. The CDR3 DNA reads as TGTGCCAGCAGTGACTCGGGAGGGCCCAGTGAGCAGTTCTTC.

The chain combines TRBV4-3 with TRBJ1-5, with D maybe TRBD1 (6 bases). The V and J ends lost 1 base and 6 bases respectively, with 13 bases between them. CDR3 length: 15 amino acids. The germline CDR1 and CDR2 sequences are LGHNA and YSLEER. CDR3 sequence: CASSQGTGFSQPQHF. In DNA, the CDR3 is TGCGCCAGCAGCCAAGGAACAGGGTTTAGTCAGCCCCAGCATTTT.

This clone was found a few times. Other DNA sequences in this specimen translate into the identical CDR3. The CDR3 loop is CASSPGHRYEQYF. The CDR3 nucleotides are TGTGCCAGTAGTCCCGGACACCGTTACGAGCAGTACTTC. The rearrangement links TRBV19 to TRBJ2-7, with D perhaps matching TRBD1 (5 bases). V was clipped by 5 bases and J by 4 bases, with 12 bases between them. CDR3 size: 13 residues. Germline V lookup: CDR1 LNHDA, CDR2 SQIVND (reference sequence).